This is a list of T cell receptor beta chains from one sample in a study of vaccination and CD4 T cells after COVID-19. Their target antigens are unknown. TCRdb redid the calling of the PCR reads with MiXCR, one entry per CDR3 protein. The sample holds roughly 19,000 distinct CDR3 sequences; approximately 44% are singletons and the top ten take 15% to 20%. The sequenced sample was CD4+ T cells from blood, cultured in vitro, obtained about 7 months after SARS-CoV-2 vaccination. Receptor source: a human donor who had recovered from COVID-19. The CDR3 runs from the conserved cysteine through the conserved F or W. The D gene is left open where the match is weak. Part of the rows lack a size; the others show once, few, many or a class for expanded clones.

J gene,CDR3 length,V gene,D gene,clone size,CDR3 DNA,CDR3 protein
TRBJ2-5,15,TRBV2,TRBD2,few,TGTGCCAGCAGTGAAACGACGGGAGGGGGGGAGACCCAGTACTTC,CASSETTGGGETQYF
TRBJ1-1,13,TRBV6-1,NA,once,TGTGCCAGCTGGCGCAGGGTGAACACTGAAGCTTTCTTT,CASWRRVNTEAFF
TRBJ1-2,12,TRBV2,NA,NA,TGTGCCAGCAGTAGGGACGTCTATGGCTACACCTTC,CASSRDVYGYTF
TRBJ1-1,16,TRBV5-1,NA,NA,TGCGCCAGCAGCTTGTATGAGGGGAGAATGAACACTGAAGCTTTCTTT,CASSLYEGRMNTEAFF
TRBJ1-1,15,TRBV12-3/TRBV12-4,NA,few,TGTGCCAGCATCACCCCGCCGGGGGCGGGGACTGAAGCTTTCTTT,CASITPPGAGTEAFF
TRBJ2-1,17,TRBV6-1,TRBD2,NA,TGTGCCAGCAGTGAACTGCCGGGACTAGCGGTGAGGAATGAGCAGTTCTTC,CASSELPGLAVRNEQFF
TRBJ2-5,13,TRBV7-2,TRBD2,few,TGTGCCAGCAGCGCTCCGGGAGGGGAGACCCAGTACTTC,CASSAPGGETQYF
TRBJ2-2,16,TRBV7-3,NA,NA,TGTGCCAGCAGCCCCCGGGCACAGGGAAACACCGGGGAGCTGTTTTTT,CASSPRAQGNTGELFF
TRBJ2-7,11,TRBV30,NA,NA,TGTGCCTGGAGTGTTGGTGGCGAGCAGTACTTC,CAWSVGGEQYF
TRBJ2-5,16,TRBV18,TRBD2,NA,TGTGCCAGCTCACCGGTGGGACTAGCGGGACAAGAGACCCAGTACTTC,CASSPVGLAGQETQYF
TRBJ1-5,16,TRBV6-1,NA,few,TGTGCCAGCGCTCCCCTATCGGGTTCTGGCAATCAGCCCCAGCATTTT,CASAPLSGSGNQPQHF
TRBJ1-5,15,TRBV6-1,TRBD1,NA,TGTGCCAGCAGAAGGGACAGGTATAGCAATCAGCCCCAGCATTTT,CASRRDRYSNQPQHF
TRBJ2-2,17,TRBV19,TRBD2,NA,TGTGCCAGTAGTATAGGGCTAGCGGGAGGTAGCACCGGGGAGCTGTTTTTT,CASSIGLAGGSTGELFF
TRBJ2-5,15,TRBV7-9,TRBD2,few,TGTGCCAGCAGCTTCAATTTAGCGGGCCAAGAGACCCAGTACTTC,CASSFNLAGQETQYF
TRBJ1-5,12,TRBV7-9,TRBD1,few,TGTGCCAGCAGCTTAGCGACAGGGCGCCAGCATTTT,CASSLATGRQHF
TRBJ1-6,14,TRBV7-6,NA,few,TGTGCCAGCAGCTCCGGACGGTATAATTCACCCCTCCACTTT,CASSSGRYNSPLHF
TRBJ2-2,18,TRBV7-2,TRBD2,NA,TGTGCCAGCAGCCTCCACCCACTAGCGGGAATGAACACCGGGGAGCTGTTTTTT,CASSLHPLAGMNTGELFF
TRBJ2-5,14,TRBV15,TRBD1,medium-sized,TGTGCCACCGCTGTGGGACAGGAAAAAGAGACCCAGTACTTC,CATAVGQEKETQYF
TRBJ2-7,14,TRBV7-2,NA,NA,TGTGCCAGCAGCTTAGGGACTGGACCCTACGAGCAGTACTTC,CASSLGTGPYEQYF
TRBJ2-7,16,TRBV28,TRBD1,NA,TGTGCCACGGGAGGGACAGGGGGTGGATCCCTCTACGAGCAGTACTTC,CATGGTGGGSLYEQYF
TRBJ2-7,14,TRBV4-3,NA,NA,TGCGCCAGCAGCCAAGTACTTCTTCTAAGCGAGCAGTACTTC,CASSQVLLLSEQYF
TRBJ2-5,16,TRBV10-3,TRBD2,NA,TGTGCCATCAGTGATCCGACTAGCGGGACCCAAGAGACCCAGTACTTC,CAISDPTSGTQETQYF
TRBJ1-2,14,TRBV5-1,NA,NA,TGCGCCAGCAGCTTGGGCAGGGGTTCATATGGCTACACCTTC,CASSLGRGSYGYTF
TRBJ2-5,13,TRBV20-1,NA,NA,TGCAGTGCTAGAGCCGGCATCGGAGAGACCCAGTACTTC,CSARAGIGETQYF
TRBJ2-5,18,TRBV2,NA,NA,TGTGCCACACTGAATCCGGGACGCGGTATAATGAGGGAAGAGACCCAGTACTTC,CATLNPGRGIMREETQYF
TRBJ2-7,13,TRBV29-1,TRBD2,NA,TGCAGCGTTGCTGGAGGGGAGGGGTACGAGCAGTACTTC,CSVAGGEGYEQYF
TRBJ1-6,16,TRBV5-6,NA,once,TGTGCCAGCAGCTTGAGCTGGGATCTCGGCAATTCACCCCTCCACTTT,CASSLSWDLGNSPLHF
TRBJ1-5,14,TRBV6-1,NA,few,TGTGCCAGCAGTATTCAGGGTAGCAATCAGCCCCAGCATTTT,CASSIQGSNQPQHF
TRBJ1-5,12,TRBV6-1,NA,NA,TGTGCCAGCTCCACAGGCCCCCAGCCCCAGCATTTT,CASSTGPQPQHF
TRBJ2-2,15,TRBV14,NA,NA,TGTGCCAGCAGCCAAGATTGGGGCGGCGGCGGGGAGCTGTTTTTT,CASSQDWGGGGELFF
TRBJ1-1,12,TRBV20-1,TRBD1,NA,TGCAGTGCCAAAGGGACAGGTCAGGAAGCTTTCTTT,CSAKGTGQEAFF
TRBJ1-3,16,TRBV20-1,TRBD1,NA,TGCAGTGCTAGAAGCCCGGGACAGGGGGGGGGAAACACCATATATTTT,CSARSPGQGGGNTIYF
TRBJ2-5,11,TRBV11-3,NA,NA,TGTGCCAGCAGCCCAGACCGGACCCAGTACTTC,CASSPDRTQYF
TRBJ2-7,14,TRBV9,NA,NA,TGTGCCAGCAGCGTCACAGGGAACTCCTACGAGCAGTACTTC,CASSVTGNSYEQYF
TRBJ2-3,16,TRBV30,NA,NA,TGTGCCTGGAGTTCCCCAGGGATTACTAGCACAGATACGCAGTATTTT,CAWSSPGITSTDTQYF
TRBJ2-5,13,TRBV5-4,TRBD1,NA,TGTGCCAGCAGCGACAGGGGGTGGGAGACCCAGTACTTC,CASSDRGWETQYF
TRBJ1-5,14,TRBV20-1,NA,few,TGCAGTGCTAGAGTCCCAGGTGGTAACCAGCCCCAGCATTTT,CSARVPGGNQPQHF
TRBJ2-5,17,TRBV9,NA,NA,TGTGCCAGCAGCGTATTTTCTAGCGCCATACCCCGGGGGACCCAGTACTTC,CASSVFSSAIPRGTQYF
TRBJ2-5,16,TRBV6-1,TRBD2,few,TGTGCCAGCAGTCTCGGTGGCGGGGGGCCTGAAGAGACCCAGTACTTC,CASSLGGGGPEETQYF
TRBJ1-6,15,TRBV7-2,NA,few,TGTGCCAGCAGCTCCCAGGCAGACGTCAATTCACCCCTCCACTTT,CASSSQADVNSPLHF
TRBJ2-3,15,TRBV7-3,NA,NA,TGTGCCAGCAGCTTTGGTAGCGGACCCACAGATACGCAGTATTTT,CASSFGSGPTDTQYF
TRBJ2-5,15,TRBV7-2,NA,NA,TGTGCCAGCAGCTTAGGGTCTAGCAGACAAGAGACCCAGTACTTC,CASSLGSSRQETQYF
TRBJ2-1,13,TRBV20-1,NA,NA,TGCAGTAGTGACTACCCGATCGGGAATGAGCAGTTCTTC,CSSDYPIGNEQFF
TRBJ2-1,14,TRBV7-3,NA,NA,TGTGCCAGCAGCTCCACCGGGACTGTCAATGAGCAGTTCTTC,CASSSTGTVNEQFF
TRBJ1-2,13,TRBV20-1,NA,few,TGCAGTGCTAGAGGGACAGCTAACTATGGCTACACCTTC,CSARGTANYGYTF